These 26 T cell receptor beta chains were sequenced from one sample in a study of blood T cell repertoires in COVID-19. This table comes from immunoSEQ multiplex PCR, and its TCRdb copy is limited to in-frame clones, with some not included. The data contain over 100,000 clones, 81% of them singletons. Material: peripheral blood. The receptors stem from a woman aged 60-75 years with active or convalescent COVID-19.

The chain has TRBV4-3 and TRBJ1-6; possibly TRBD1 for D (5 bases). This CDR3 has 14 amino acids. Deletions cut 0 bases from V and 9 bases from J, with 9 bases between. Germline V gene sequence: CDR1 LGHNA, CDR2 YSLEER. The CDR3 nucleotides read TGCGCCAGCAGCCAAGATTGGAGGGGTTCACCCCTCCACTTT. The encoded protein is CASSQDWRGSPLHF.

This clone has just a few counts. This chain uses TRBV7-7 with TRBJ1-1, with D unclear. The germline CDR1 and CDR2 sequences are SSHAT and FNYEAQ (reference sequence). The V gene lost 3 bases and the J gene lost 0 bases, with 8 bases spanning the gap. The CDR3 length is 14 residues. CDR3 sequence (DNA): TGTGCCAGCAGCTTCGGGAGCATGAACACTGAAGCTTTCTTT. Translation: CASSFGSMNTEAFF.

This clone was seen more than once but under ten times. The chain uses TRBV2 and TRBJ2-5; TRBD1 aligns across 7 bases. The germline gives CDR1 SNHLY, CDR2 FYNNEI. The CDR3 has 14 amino acids. The ends lost 7 bases at V and 2 bases at J; junction bases unmatched: 7. In nucleotides, the CDR3 is TGTGCCAGCAATATACAGGGGCGGCAAGAGACCCAGTACTTC. Protein sequence: CASNIQGRQETQYF.

The chain combines TRBV5-6 with TRBJ1-6; 7 bases are a match to TRBD1. The junction had 13 bases not matched to a gene; V was cut back by 7 bases and J by 6 bases. The germline V gene encodes CDR1 SGHDT and CDR2 YYEEEE. This CDR3 is 16 amino acids long. The CDR3 DNA follows: TGTGCCAGCTTGGGCGGTACAGGGGCGGCTAATTCACCCCTCCACTTT. This codes for CASLGGTGAANSPLHF.

In the case of this clone: The sample has other DNA sequences that encode this CDR3 too. The chain carries TRBV6-5 and TRBJ2-2; D possibly corresponds to TRBD2 (5 bases). This CDR3 contains 14 residues. Trimming pared 6 bases from V and 0 bases from J, leaving 8 bases between. Germline V CDR1 and CDR2: MNHEY, SVGAGI. CDR3 sequence: CASRTGTNTGELFF. CDR3 DNA sequence: TGTGCCAGCAGGACGGGGACGAACACCGGGGAGCTGTTTTTT.

This clone is a singleton in its sample. The chain uses TRBV2 and TRBJ2-5; D remains ambiguous. The V gene's germline CDR1 is SNHLY and CDR2 FYNNEI. This CDR3 comprises 15 residues. Trimming took 3 bases from V and 2 from J, leaving 13 bases between them. The CDR3 sequence is CASSDLTAGQETQYF. The CDR3 DNA follows: TGTGCCAGCAGTGACCTAACGGCAGGTCAAGAGACCCAGTACTTC.

This rearrangement joins TRBV10-3 to TRBJ1-1; 7 bases match TRBD1. In germline, CDR1 is ENHRY, CDR2 SYGVKD. The V and J ends lost 10 bases and 1 base, in that order; junction bases with no gene match: 9. The CDR3 loop spans 14 amino acids. The CDR3 reads CASVRDSRNTEAFF. CDR3 DNA sequence: TGTGCCAGCGTCCGGGACAGCCGGAACACTGAAGCTTTCTTT.

To note about this clone: No DNA is shown, since the ends of the CDR3 on it are uncertain; the CDR3 is the one TCRdb lists. This chain links TRBV21-1 with TRBJ2-5; the listed D gene, TRBD1, was not tested against the DNA. TRBV21-1 is deemed a pseudogene. The CDR3 is made up of 15 amino acids, end residues included. The CDR3 protein is CASSKVGRGTETQYF.

The V and J genes are TRBV24-1 and TRBJ2-3; no reliable D call. Looked up from germline, CDR1 is KGHDR and CDR2 is SFDVKD. Trimming cost V 3 bases and J 6 bases, with 3 bases left between them. The CDR3 spans 11 residues. This chain's CDR3 is CATSDRDTQYF. CDR3 nucleotides: TGTGCCACCAGTGATCGGGATACGCAGTATTTT.

This rearrangement joins TRBV4-1 to TRBJ2-5; 7 positions agree with TRBD1. V was pared by 0 bases and J by 2 bases, with 3 bases of the junction left unmatched. CDR1 and CDR2 from the germline V gene are MGHRA and YSYEKL. The CDR3 loop spans 15 amino acids. The CDR3 sequence: CASSQDDRAQETQYF. As DNA, the CDR3 is TGCGCCAGCAGCCAAGATGACAGGGCACAAGAGACCCAGTACTTC.

V gene TRBV28 combines with J gene TRBJ2-2; 14 bases map to TRBD2. V shed 3 bases, J shed 6 bases, and the junction held 0 bases outside the gene matches. Per germline, CDR1 MDHEN and CDR2 SYDVKM. The CDR3 is 15 amino acids. The CDR3 reads CASSLGLAGAGELFF. The CDR3 DNA sequence: TGTGCCAGCAGTTTGGGACTAGCGGGGGCCGGGGAGCTGTTTTTT.

This chain links TRBV6-5 with TRBJ2-1, with TRBD2 identical over 8 bases. With V trimmed by 6 bases and J by 7 bases, 11 bases remained unmatched. Germline V gives CDR1 MNHEY, CDR2 SVGAGI. The CDR3 runs to 15 residues. The CDR3 sequence is CASRLSGGTQNEQFF. In DNA form, the CDR3 reads TGTGCCAGCAGACTAAGCGGGGGAACCCAAAATGAGCAGTTCTTC.

This chain joins TRBV3-1 (or the pseudogene TRBV3-2) and TRBJ1-5, with no clear D. Germline V gene lookup returns CDR1 LGHDT and CDR2 YNNKEL (reference sequence). This CDR3 comprises 15 residues. The V end lost 0 bases, the J end lost 7 bases, and 13 bases lay between the germline ends. CDR3 sequence: CASSQDTGEEQPQHF. CDR3 nucleotides: TGTGCCAGCAGCCAAGACACCGGGGAAGAACAGCCCCAGCATTTT.

This chain uses TRBV12-3 or TRBV12-4 with TRBJ2-1, with 7 bases that match TRBD2. The CDR3 length is 13 residues. The ends lost 5 bases at V and 8 bases at J; junction bases unmatched: 6. The CDR3 loop reads CASSRPGRDEQFF. CDR3 nucleotides: TGTGCCAGCAGTCGCCCAGGGAGGGATGAGCAGTTCTTC.

The chain links TRBV27 to TRBJ1-6; D possibly corresponds to TRBD1 (6 bases). V gave up 6 bases and J gave up 6 bases, with 15 bases separating them. This CDR3 has 15 amino acids. Germline V gene sequence: CDR1 MNHEY, CDR2 SMNVEV (reference sequence). In nucleotides, the CDR3 is TGTGCCAGCAGAACTAACAGGGAAGGTAATTCACCCCTCCACTTT. Its translation: CASRTNREGNSPLHF.

This chain links TRBV5-1 with TRBJ1-4; the D gene is possibly TRBD1 (6 bases). V shed 4 bases and J shed 5 bases, with 15 bases lying between them. Germline V gives CDR1 SGHRS, CDR2 YFSETQ. There are 15 residues in the CDR3. The CDR3 DNA sequence: TGCGCCAGCAGCGCCAGGGGCGAAGGGAATGAAAAACTGTTTTTT. This codes for CASSARGEGNEKLFF. Based on the CDR3 plus reference TRBV5-1 and TRBJ1-4, the full variable domain is KAGVTQTPRYLIKTRGQQVTLSCSPISGHRSVSWYQQTPGQGLQFLFEYFSETQRNKGNFPGRFSGRQFSNSRSEMNVSTLELGDSALYLCASSARGEGNEKLFFGSGTQLSVL.

The chain uses TRBV7-2 and TRBJ2-7, with D possibly TRBD1 on 5 matching bases. Between the trimmed V and J ends, which lost 3 bases and 2 bases, there was a span of 8 bases. CDR1 and CDR2 from the germline V gene are SGHTA and FQGNSA. This CDR3 comprises 13 residues. CDR3: CASSFAGTYEQYF. The DNA for the CDR3 is TGTGCCAGCAGCTTCGCAGGGACCTACGAGCAGTACTTC.

This chain connects TRBV27 to TRBJ2-3; 15 nucleotides match TRBD2. Trimming cost V 3 bases and J 4 bases; bases outside gene matches: 5. The CDR3 is 17 amino acids. Germline loops: CDR1 MNHEY, CDR2 SMNVEV (reference sequence). CDR3 DNA sequence: TGTGCCAGCAGTTTCCGAGGGACTAGCGGGAGGTCAGATACGCAGTATTTT. Its protein is CASSFRGTSGRSDTQYF.

This chain uses TRBV3-1 (or the pseudogene TRBV3-2) with TRBJ2-2, with D unclear. CDR3 length: 14 amino acids. CDR1 and CDR2 (germline): LGHDT, YNNKEL (reference sequence). V lost 0 bases and J 9 bases, leaving 11 bases between the germline ends. Here the CDR3 DNA reads TGTGCCAGCAGCCAAGATCCGTGGCCTTGGGAGCTGTTTTTT. This encodes CASSQDPWPWELFF.

The chain recombines TRBV5-1 with TRBJ1-2, with 9 nucleotides matching TRBD1. V shed 2 bases, J shed 7 bases, and the junction held 12 bases outside the gene matches. The CDR3 contains 16 residues. Germline loops: CDR1 SGHRS, CDR2 YFSETQ. Here the CDR3 DNA reads TGCGCCAGCAGCTTCCGGACAGGGGTCTATCTAGGTGGCTACACCTTC. Translating gives CASSFRTGVYLGGYTF.

The chain couples TRBV12-5 to TRBJ2-4; tentative D call: TRBD1 (5 bases). This CDR3 has 16 residues. V gave up 5 bases and J gave up 5 bases, with 19 bases separating them. Germline V lookup: CDR1 LGHNT, CDR2 FRNRAP. The chain's CDR3 is CASGNPSDSQQNIQYF. The CDR3 DNA sequence: TGTGCTAGTGGTAACCCCTCCGACAGCCAGCAAAACATTCAGTACTTC.

This clone has just one count. This chain connects TRBV5-5 to TRBJ2-3; D is undetermined. The CDR3 covers 15 residues. Germline CDR1 is SGHKS and CDR2 is YYEKEE (reference sequence). The V gene lost 6 bases and the J gene lost 0 bases, with 14 bases spanning the gap. The CDR3 DNA sequence: TGTGCCAGCATCCTGTCGGCTAGAAGCACAGATACGCAGTATTTT. It encodes CASILSARSTDTQYF.

In this sample, this clone is medium-sized. The V and J genes are TRBV27 and TRBJ2-5; 8 bases are a match to TRBD2. The CDR3 length is 15 residues. V was pared by 7 bases and J by 8 bases, with 15 bases of the junction left unmatched. Per the germline V gene, CDR1 is MNHEY and CDR2 is SMNVEV (reference sequence). Here the CDR3 DNA reads TGTGCCAGCAAGCCCGGGGGACTAGGCCCAATCACCCAGTACTTC. Translation gives CASKPGGLGPITQYF.

The chain links TRBV28 to TRBJ2-3, with 9 bases identical to TRBD1. J lost 3 bases, V lost 4 bases, and 5 bases had no gene match. This CDR3 has 15 amino acids. CDR1 is MDHEN, CDR2 SYDVKM, per germline. CDR3 protein: CASSSGQGWTDTQYF. As DNA, the CDR3 is TGTGCCAGCAGTTCGGGACAGGGATGGACAGATACGCAGTATTTT.

The chain joins TRBV24-1 to TRBJ2-1, with TRBD1 matching over 7 bases. V was clipped by 0 bases and J by 5 bases; unmatched bases: 3. The germline CDR1 and CDR2 sequences are KGHDR and SFDVKD. This CDR3 has 15 residues. The CDR3 spells CATSDLRQGDNEQFF. Written as DNA, the CDR3 is TGTGCCACCAGTGATTTGCGCCAGGGGGACAATGAGCAGTTCTTC.

CDR3 sequence reads: CASSLSPSGDNEQFF. CDR3 nucleotide sequence: TGCGCCAGCAGCTTATCCCCTAGCGGGGATAATGAGCAGTTCTTC. The chain has TRBV4-1 and TRBJ2-1, with 9 bases fitting TRBD2. V was clipped by 5 bases and J by 7 bases; unmatched bases: 9. This CDR3 region has 15 residues. CDR1 MGHRA and CDR2 YSYEKL come from the germline V gene.